This entry lists 32 T cell receptor beta chains sequenced from one sample in a study of neurological immune-mediated disorders. TCRdb fed the 5' RACE reads into MiXCR, producing one record per CDR3 protein. The sample lists about 58,000 distinct CDR3 sequences, around 3.9% occurring once. Material for sequencing was PBMCs. The receptors were sampled from a man younger than 45 with multiple sclerosis.

There are many counts of this clonotype. The gene calls are TRBV5-1 and TRBJ2-7; tentatively, D is TRBD1 or TRBD2 (5 bases each). V was shortened by 2 bases and J by 3 bases, with 9 bases between the two germline ends. From germline, CDR1 is SGHRS and CDR2 YFSETQ. This CDR3 contains 13 residues. CDR3 coding DNA: TGCGCCAGCAGCTTTGGGGACGGCTACGAGCAGTACTTC. It translates to CASSFGDGYEQYF.

The CDR3 protein is CASKLKQGVTGYTF. The CDR3 DNA reads as TGTGCCAGCAAGCTAAAACAGGGGGTAACAGGCTACACCTTC. The rearrangement links TRBV12-3 or TRBV12-4 to TRBJ1-2; 8 nucleotides match TRBD1. CDR3 length: 14 residues. V shed 7 bases, J shed 8 bases, and the junction held 12 bases outside the gene matches.

This clonotype showed up many times. CDR3 sequence (DNA): TGCGCCAGCAGCTTGACCGTTACCGGGGAGCTGTTTTTT. This gives the protein CASSLTVTGELFF. V usage is TRBV5-1 and J usage is TRBJ2-2; D gene ambiguous. The CDR3 consists of 13 residues. V was trimmed by 1 base and J by 5 bases, leaving 6 bases between them. The germline CDR1 and CDR2 sequences are SGHRS and YFSETQ.

At least ten counts were recorded for this clonotype. The chain uses TRBV7-6 and TRBJ2-3; 8 nucleotides match TRBD2. With 2 bases clipped from V and 1 base from J, the junction kept 8 bases outside the gene matches. This CDR3 is built from 17 residues. Germline V gene data show CDR1 as SGHVS and CDR2 as FNYEAQ. CDR3 region: CASSLKPAGDRTDTQYF. The CDR3 bases are TGTGCCAGCAGCTTAAAGCCAGCGGGGGATCGCACAGATACGCAGTATTTT. Based on the CDR3 plus reference TRBV7-6 and TRBJ2-3, the full variable domain is GAGVSQSPRYKVTKRGQDVALRCDPISGHVSLYWYRQALGQGPEFLTYFNYEAQQDKSGLPNDRFSAERPEGSISTLTIQRTEQRDSAMYRCASSLKPAGDRTDTQYFGPGTRLTVL.

In this sample, this clonotype turned up many times. The rearrangement uses TRBV29-1 and TRBJ2-5, with D hard to call. The germline CDR1 and CDR2 sequences are SQVTM and ANQGSEA. Trimming took off 4 bases at V and 1 base at J, with 13 bases between the two ends. The CDR3 sequence is 14 residues long. The CDR3 loop reads CSVAVTQPQETQYF. CDR3 nucleotides: TGCAGCGTTGCGGTGACCCAGCCCCAAGAGACCCAGTACTTC.

This clonotype appeared many times. The chain combines TRBV7-2 with TRBJ1-2; TRBD1 aligns across 7 bases. The CDR3 runs 16 residues. Unmatched junction bases numbered 9, after V lost 5 bases and J lost 0 bases. Per germline, CDR1 SGHTA and CDR2 FQGNSA. The CDR3 coding sequence is TGTGCCAGCAGCCCGGGCCCGGGACAGACTAACTATGGCTACACCTTC. Amino acids: CASSPGPGQTNYGYTF.

This clonotype occurred many times. The rearrangement uses TRBV24-1 and TRBJ2-1, with 9 bases lining up with TRBD2. J gave up 10 bases and V 6 bases, and 3 bases lay outside the gene matches. Germline assignment: CDR1 KGHDR and CDR2 SFDVKD. There are 12 residues in the CDR3. CDR3: CATSIAGVEQFF. Written as DNA, the CDR3 is TGTGCCACCAGTATAGCGGGAGTGGAGCAGTTCTTC.

This clonotype was seen many times. The V call is TRBV27, the J call TRBJ1-6, with TRBD1 identical over 10 bases. The J segment lost 9 bases and the V segment lost 4 bases, leaving 6 bases of the junction unmatched. The CDR3 is 15 amino acids. Per the germline V gene, CDR1 is MNHEY and CDR2 is SMNVEV (reference sequence). As DNA, the CDR3 is TGTGCCAGCAGTTCCCTCGGGACAGGGGTTTCACCCCTCCACTTT. As protein: CASSSLGTGVSPLHF.

This clonotype was seen at least ten times. J is TRBJ2-4 and V is TRBV28, with D perhaps matching TRBD1 (6 bases). The CDR3 totals 15 residues. Germline V gives CDR1 MDHEN, CDR2 SYDVKM. Trimming removed 5 bases from V and 2 bases from J, with 13 bases in between. CDR3 in DNA: TGTGCCAGCAGTCGTACCCGGGACACCAAAAACATTCAGTACTTC. Translating it yields CASSRTRDTKNIQYF.

The chain's CDR3 is CASTDRGTGELFF. As DNA, the CDR3 is TGTGCCAGTACCGACAGGGGAACCGGGGAGCTGTTTTTT. The genes are TRBV19 and TRBJ2-2; TRBD1 matches at 8 bases. The CDR3 is made up of 13 amino acids. Germline V CDR1 and CDR2: LNHDA, SQIVND (reference sequence). J was trimmed by 5 bases and V by 7 bases; bases with no gene match: 3.

This clonotype has ten or more counts. The chain combines TRBV9 with TRBJ2-1; possible D gene TRBD2, 5 bases. With 4 bases removed from V and 6 bases from J, the gap between germline ends came to 5 bases. CDR1 SGDLS and CDR2 YYNGEE come from the germline V gene. This CDR3 comprises 11 residues. The CDR3 spells CASSLANEQFF. CDR3 DNA: TGTGCCAGCAGCCTAGCCAATGAGCAGTTCTTC.

This clonotype was seen ten or more times. J is TRBJ1-2 and V is TRBV5-1; 9 bases agree with TRBD1. The CDR3 length is 13 residues. CDR1 is SGHRS and CDR2 is YFSETQ in the germline V gene. Trimming took 4 bases from V and 2 from J; bases not matched to a gene: 0. For the CDR3, the DNA is TGCGCCAGCAGCGGGACAGGGAACTATGGCTACACCTTC. Translated: CASSGTGNYGYTF.

There are many counts of this clonotype. J is TRBJ2-1 and V is TRBV20-1, with D perhaps given as TRBD1 or TRBD2 (6 bases each). V lost 5 bases, J lost 8 bases, and 16 bases lay in between. CDR3 length: 13 amino acids. Germline CDR1 and CDR2: DFQATT and SNEGSKA (reference sequence). CDR3 coding DNA: TGCAGTGCTCCCCGGGCCGGGGGCGATGAGCAGTTCTTC. It codes for CSAPRAGGDEQFF.

This clonotype was seen at least ten times. The V call is TRBV28, the J call TRBJ2-4; TRBD1 might be the D (6 bases). V lost 3 bases to trimming and J lost 4 bases, with 13 bases between them. The CDR3 length is 15 residues. CDR1 and CDR2 from the germline V gene are MDHEN and SYDVKM. CDR3 DNA: TGTGCCAGCAGTTTGGGGGCAGGGGAAAAAAACATTCAGTACTTC. It yields the protein CASSLGAGEKNIQYF. The full variable domain, with the rest looked up from reference TRBV28 and TRBJ2-4, is DVKVTQSSRYLVKRTGEKVFLECVQDMDHENMFWYRQDPGLGLRLIYFSYDVKMKEKGDIPEGYSVSREKKERFSLILESASTNQTSMYLCASSLGAGEKNIQYFGAGTRLSVL.

This clonotype was observed a few times. The chain has TRBV7-2 and TRBJ2-7; TRBD1 agrees at 10 bases. Germline CDR1 SGHTA, CDR2 FQGNSA. There are 15 residues in the CDR3. V dropped 5 bases and J dropped 4; count of bases not matched to a gene: 8. For the CDR3, the DNA is TGTGCCAGCAGCCGAGACCGGGACAGGGGATACGAGCAGTACTTC. Its protein product is CASSRDRDRGYEQYF. The entire variable domain, with the rest obtained from reference TRBV7-2 and TRBJ2-7, is as follows: GAGVSQSPSNKVTEKGKDVELRCDPISGHTALYWYRQSLGQGLEFLIYFQGNSAPDKSGLPSDRFSAERTGGSVSTLTIQRTQQEDSAVYLCASSRDRDRGYEQYFGPGTRLTVT.

The CDR3 region is CASSRLAGGSNEQFF. DNA for the CDR3: TGTGCCAGCAGCCGACTAGCGGGAGGATCCAATGAGCAGTTCTTC. V gene TRBV7-3 combines with J gene TRBJ2-1, with TRBD2 matching over 13 bases. The trim removed 5 bases at V and 6 bases at J, leaving 4 bases unmatched. The CDR3 extends over 15 amino acids. Per the germline V gene, CDR1 is SGHTA and CDR2 is FQGTGA.

The J gene is TRBJ2-7, the V gene TRBV29-1; 12 nucleotides align to TRBD1. Germline trimming cut 4 bases from V and 7 bases from J; bases unmatched to any gene: 5. This CDR3 is built from 13 residues. The V gene's germline CDR1 is SQVTM and CDR2 ANQGSEA. The CDR3 loop is CSVAGTGGEEQYF. CDR3 bases: TGCAGCGTTGCCGGGACAGGGGGCGAAGAGCAGTACTTC.

This clonotype was observed at least ten times. The chain carries TRBV5-1 and TRBJ1-1; TRBD1 might be the D (5 bases). This CDR3 contains 13 residues. With 1 base removed from V and 4 bases from J, the gap between germline ends came to 8 bases. Germline V gives CDR1 SGHRS, CDR2 YFSETQ. The CDR3 protein is CASSLFDSTEAFF. DNA for the CDR3: TGCGCCAGCAGCTTGTTTGACAGCACTGAAGCTTTCTTT.

Worth noting for this clonotype: The conserved final phenylalanine or tryptophan is absent from the CDR3, which likely points to a read error. V and J are TRBV12-3 or TRBV12-4 and TRBJ1-2; D ambiguous. The CDR3 covers 13 residues. Between the trimmed V and J ends, which lost 7 bases and 4 bases, there was a span of 13 bases. The CDR3 nucleotides read TGTGCCAGCACCACCCCCAGTCGCTATGGCTACACCAAC. Translated: CASTTPSRYGYTN.

This clonotype was counted ten times or more. The gene calls are TRBV7-2 and TRBJ2-7; 8 nucleotides agree with TRBD1. There are 13 residues in the CDR3. The junction had 5 bases not matched to a gene; V was cut back by 5 bases and J by 5 bases. Per germline, CDR1 SGHTA and CDR2 FQGNSA. CDR3 DNA sequence: TGTGCCAGCAGCCTCAGGGGGCCCAACGAGCAGTACTTC. Translating gives CASSLRGPNEQYF.

The table lists this clonotype with many counts. V gene TRBV5-1 combines with J gene TRBJ2-1, with D perhaps TRBD1 or TRBD2 (6 bases each). Trimming took 5 bases from V and 0 from J, leaving 12 bases between them. The CDR3 runs 15 residues. Germline V gene sequence: CDR1 SGHRS, CDR2 YFSETQ. The CDR3 protein is CASSMGGSSYNEQFF. CDR3 DNA sequence: TGCGCCAGCAGTATGGGGGGCAGCTCCTACAATGAGCAGTTCTTC.

This clonotype was counted at least ten times. V usage is TRBV5-1 and J usage is TRBJ1-1; the match to TRBD1 covers 9 bases. The germline V gene has CDR1 SGHRS and CDR2 YFSETQ. The CDR3 is 14 amino acids. Germline trimming cut 4 bases from V and 4 bases from J; bases unmatched to any gene: 5. The CDR3 is CASSHTGGGTEAFF. The CDR3 DNA sequence: TGCGCCAGCAGCCACACAGGGGGCGGCACTGAAGCTTTCTTT. Full variable domain (missing parts from reference TRBV5-1 and TRBJ1-1): KAGVTQTPRYLIKTRGQQVTLSCSPISGHRSVSWYQQTPGQGLQFLFEYFSETQRNKGNFPGRFSGRQFSNSRSEMNVSTLELGDSALYLCASSHTGGGTEAFFGQGTRLTVV.

This clonotype was found many times. V gene TRBV5-5 combines with J gene TRBJ2-5, with 7 bases that match TRBD1. J gave up 3 bases and V 3 bases, and 8 bases lay outside the gene matches. Germline lookup yields CDR1 SGHKS and CDR2 YYEKEE (reference sequence). The CDR3 consists of 15 residues. The CDR3 spells CASSYLGDRKETQYF. CDR3 in DNA: TGTGCCAGCAGCTATTTAGGGGACAGAAAAGAGACCCAGTACTTC.

This clonotype was recorded many times. The J gene is TRBJ1-2, the V gene TRBV7-8; no clear D. Germline loops: CDR1 SGHVS, CDR2 FQNEAQ. V was trimmed by 2 bases and J by 6 bases, leaving 16 bases between them. This CDR3 has 15 residues. CDR3 sequence: CASSLRAEERDGYTF. Written as DNA, the CDR3 is TGTGCCAGCAGCTTACGGGCCGAAGAACGAGATGGCTACACCTTC.

In the case of this clonotype: At one end the junction does not follow the germline gene, possibly because of a read error. The rearrangement uses TRBV7-8 and TRBJ1-5; D gene unclear. The CDR3 covers 12 residues. Germline CDR1 SGHVS, CDR2 FQNEAQ. In DNA form, the CDR3 reads TGTGCCAGCAGCTTTTCTAGTGAGCCCCAGAATTTT. Its protein is CASSFSSEPQNF. Full variable domain (missing parts from reference TRBV7-8 and TRBJ1-5): GAGVSQSPRYKVAKRGQDVALRCDPISGHVSLFWYQQALGQGPEFLTYFQNEAQLDKSGLPSDRFFAERPEGSVSTLKIQRTQQEDSAVYLCASSFSSEPQNFGDGTRLSIL.

This clonotype was detected only a few times. At one boundary the junction diverges from the germline segment, which might be a read error. The V and J genes are TRBV10-3 and TRBJ1-4, with unresolved D. Germline V gene data show CDR1 as ENHRY and CDR2 as SYGVKD. The CDR3 is made up of 12 amino acids. The CDR3 loop is CAISETNDKLFF. CDR3 bases: TGTGCCATCAGTGAAACTAATGACAAACTGTTTTTT.

This clonotype was seen repeatedly, ten times or more. This sequence joins TRBV4-2 and TRBJ2-3, with D hard to call. The CDR3 is 14 residues long. Trimming shortened V by 1 base and J by 4 bases, and 9 bases separated the two germline ends. Germline V gene data show CDR1 as LGHNA and CDR2 as YNFKEQ. The CDR3 region is CASSQGRLPDTQYF. The CDR3 DNA follows: TGTGCCAGCAGCCAAGGTCGGCTTCCAGATACGCAGTATTTT.

This clonotype turned up a few times. A much larger clonotype is one base distant, so this may be a read error. The chain combines TRBV5-1 with TRBJ2-1; D unclear. Germline V gives CDR1 SGHRS, CDR2 YFSETQ. The CDR3 extends over 14 amino acids. CDR3 amino acids: CASSLEAANKEQFF. CDR3 sequence (DNA): TGCGCCAGCAGCTTGGAGGCAGCTAACAAAGAGCAGTTCTTC.

Points on this clonotype: A much larger clone lies one base from this, so it may be a read error. The rearrangement joins TRBV20-1 to TRBJ2-7, with 8 bases identical to TRBD2. Germline V gene data show CDR1 as DFQATT and CDR2 as SNEGSKA (reference sequence). V lost 2 bases and J lost 7; bases outside the gene matches: 7. This CDR3 is built from 13 residues. DNA of the CDR3: TGCAGTGCTAGACTAGCGGGTTACAATGAGCAGTACTTC. This gives the protein CSARLAGYNEQYF.

This clonotype appeared a few times. J is TRBJ2-4 and V is TRBV12-3 or TRBV12-4; the D is unclear. This CDR3 region has 15 residues. V was trimmed by 5 bases and J by 0 bases, leaving 11 bases between them. CDR3 bases: TGTGCCAGCAGTGGTGATGCACTAGCCAAAAACATTCAGTACTTC. Translating gives CASSGDALAKNIQYF.

This clonotype was recorded many times. The CDR3 sequence: CASSWRTGTAETSTINGYTF. The CDR3 nucleotides are TGTGCCAGCAGCTGGCGGACCGGGACAGCCGAAACTTCTACTATAAATGGCTACACCTTC. The V and J genes are TRBV5-6 and TRBJ1-2; 7 bases are shared with TRBD1. Looked up from germline, CDR1 is SGHDT and CDR2 is YYEEEE. The junction had 26 bases not matched to a gene; V was cut back by 3 bases and J by 6 bases. The CDR3 is 20 residues long.

This clonotype was counted ten times or more. The chain recombines TRBV5-1 with TRBJ2-2; D uncertain. The ends were cut back, 5 bases at V and 6 bases at J, with 14 bases in the middle. Looked up from germline, CDR1 is SGHRS and CDR2 is YFSETQ. The CDR3 is 14 amino acids. In DNA, the CDR3 is TGCGCCAGCAGGGGCGGAACAAACGCCGGGGAGCTGTTTTTT. Translation: CASRGGTNAGELFF. Supplemented by reference TRBV5-1 and TRBJ2-2, the full variable domain reads KAGVTQTPRYLIKTRGQQVTLSCSPISGHRSVSWYQQTPGQGLQFLFEYFSETQRNKGNFPGRFSGRQFSNSRSEMNVSTLELGDSALYLCASRGGTNAGELFFGEGSRLTVL.